This T cell receptor beta chain originates from a study of molecular identifiers for immune sequencing clone quantification. Study results and caveats: Clones exceeding 20 RNA copies carried over 99% of effector molecules but under 1% of naive-cell molecules. Among 850,000 to 1,000,000 naive cells, spiked Jurkat TCR RNA from a single cell was reportedly detectable.

The CDR3 sequence is 17 residues long. Germline V lookup: CDR1 KGHSH, CDR2 LQKENI. V dropped 0 bases and J dropped 0 bases, with 11 bases sitting between them. Concerning this clonotype itself: Antigen: not known.

In preparing bulk TCR libraries, previously described methods and listed TCR primers were used. Each CDR3 protein is one row after TCRdb ran MiXCR on the PCR reads. The sample lists about half a million distinct CDR3 sequences; 20% to 25% were seen once. J is TRBJ2-2 and V is TRBV18; D ambiguous. Sequenced material: naive CD8+ T cells from blood, with Jurkat cell RNA spiked in. The subset was: FACS-sorted CD8+CD4-CCR7+CD45RA+ naive T cells. The sequence was collected from a human donor in good health. Some libraries in this study had Jurkat cell RNA spiked in. For the CDR3, the DNA is TGTGCCAGCTCACCACCCAGATTCGAACCGAACACCGGGGAGCTGTTTTTT. Protein product: CASSPPRFEPNTGELFF.